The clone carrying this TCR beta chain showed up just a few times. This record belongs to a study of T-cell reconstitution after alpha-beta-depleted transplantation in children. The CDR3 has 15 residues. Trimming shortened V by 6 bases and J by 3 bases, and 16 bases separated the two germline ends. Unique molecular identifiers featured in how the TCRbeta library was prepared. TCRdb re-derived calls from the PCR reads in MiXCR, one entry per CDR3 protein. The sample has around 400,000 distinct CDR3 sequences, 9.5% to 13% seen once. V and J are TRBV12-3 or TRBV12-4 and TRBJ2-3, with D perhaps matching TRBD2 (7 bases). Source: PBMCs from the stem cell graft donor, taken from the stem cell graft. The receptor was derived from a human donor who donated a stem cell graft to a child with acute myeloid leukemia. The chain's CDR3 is CASSKGGVGTDTQYF. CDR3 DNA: TGTGCCAGCAGCAAAGGGGGGGTCGGGACAGATACGCAGTATTTT.